This entry describes one T cell receptor beta chain. Seattle's enrolled individuals joined amid active infection and were then monitored longitudinally. Per the original methods: Reference gene primer amplification gave estimated nucleated cell counts. Here immunoSEQ multiplex PCR was the method, and the copy in TCRdb shows in-frame clones only, minus some. D and trimming come from the DNA, and the V and J calls and clone size come from that table. Among about 150,000 clones, around 84% were seen once, and the ten largest hold more than 7.5%. The record originates from a study of blood T cell repertoires in COVID-19. Study as a whole: Samples came from the United States, Italy and Spain, spanning acute and convalescent COVID-19. PBMCs, B-cell-depleted T cells, or T cells were the source of the cDNA or gDNA that made up the material.

CDR3 length: 14 residues. Trimming cost V 3 bases and J 6 bases; bases outside gene matches: 2. Germline-derived CDR1 and CDR2 are MGHDK and SYGVNS. The specimen was peripheral blood. This clonotype was obtained from a woman in her sixties with COVID-19, enrolled during active disease. The chain uses TRBV25-1 and TRBJ2-1; 10 nucleotides align to TRBD2. The CDR3, as DNA: TGTGCCAGCAGTGACAGCGGGAGGGGCAATGAGCAGTTCTTC. It specifies CASSDSGRGNEQFF.